One and the same sample provided the 25 T cell receptor beta chains below, sequenced in a study of chemoradiotherapy in HPV16-positive cancers. Only in-frame clones appear in the TCRdb table, and some are missing; sequencing was by immunoSEQ multiplex PCR. The sample records more than 2,000 clones, under 80% being singletons. The specimen was tumor tissue, collected from a patient who underwent chemoradiotherapy. The origin of the receptors is a human donor with HPV-associated anogenital cancer.

The V and J genes are TRBV28 and TRBJ1-2; TRBD1 matches 8 bases. The germline CDR1 and CDR2 sequences are MDHEN and SYDVKM. This CDR3 is built from 14 residues. V shed 4 bases, J shed 4 bases, and the junction held 5 bases outside the gene matches. The CDR3 loop reads CASSYTTGAYGYTF. The DNA of the CDR3 is TGTGCCAGCAGTTACACGACAGGGGCCTATGGCTACACCTTC.

The chain combines TRBV5-1 with TRBJ1-4; D is unclear. CDR1 and CDR2 from the germline V gene are SGHRS and YFSETQ. The CDR3 runs to 15 residues. Trimming stripped 6 bases from V and 8 bases from J, with 20 bases between. The CDR3 loop is CASTSNGGPGEKLFF. CDR3 bases: TGCGCCAGCACTTCTAATGGCGGCCCGGGAGAAAAACTGTTTTTT.

Remarks on this clone: A read error may account for a junction end that differs from germline. This chain joins TRBV7-7 and TRBJ1-1; no reliable D call. The CDR3 totals 13 residues. Germline V lookup: CDR1 SSHAT, CDR2 FNYEAQ (reference sequence). The CDR3 DNA follows: TGTGCTAGCAGCTTAAGACCTAACACTGAAGCTTTCTTT. The encoded protein is CASSLRPNTEAFF.

This clone has just one count. CDR3 sequence reads: CASSHPPGQGVYEQYF. The CDR3 DNA follows: TGTGCCAGCAGCCATCCCCCCGGACAGGGAGTATACGAGCAGTACTTC. V is TRBV4-2 and J is TRBJ2-7; TRBD1 matches 8 bases. V shed 3 bases, J shed 4 bases, and the junction held 11 bases outside the gene matches. Germline V gene lookup returns CDR1 LGHNA and CDR2 YNFKEQ. CDR3 length equals 16 residues.

The V and J genes are TRBV5-1 and TRBJ2-5, with 14 bases lining up with TRBD2. The ends lost 7 bases at V and 2 bases at J; junction bases unmatched: 4. Germline V gene sequence: CDR1 SGHRS, CDR2 YFSETQ. The CDR3 contains 15 residues. CDR3 nucleotide sequence: TGCGCCAGCCGGACTAGCGGGGGGTCTCAAGAGACCCAGTACTTC. It yields the protein CASRTSGGSQETQYF.

This chain joins TRBV28 and TRBJ2-7; the D gene is possibly TRBD1 (5 bases). The CDR3 is 13 residues long. V was pared by 5 bases and J by 3 bases, with 11 bases between. Germline V lookup: CDR1 MDHEN, CDR2 SYDVKM. In DNA form, the CDR3 reads TGTGCCAGCAGTCCCGACAGTTACTACGAGCAGTACTTC. Translated: CASSPDSYYEQYF. Filled out from reference TRBV28 and TRBJ2-7, the complete variable domain reads DVKVTQSSRYLVKRTGEKVFLECVQDMDHENMFWYRQDPGLGLRLIYFSYDVKMKEKGDIPEGYSVSREKKERFSLILESASTNQTSMYLCASSPDSYYEQYFGPGTRLTVT.

This clone turned up a few times. The V and J genes are TRBV2 and TRBJ2-1; D uncertain. The germline V gene encodes CDR1 SNHLY and CDR2 FYNNEI. The germline V and J ends were trimmed by 6 bases and 4 bases, with 4 bases remaining between them. The CDR3 runs 11 residues. CDR3 DNA sequence: TGTGCCAGCAGCCTATACAATGAGCAGTTCTTC. Translated, it gives CASSLYNEQFF.

This clone showed up just a few times. The rearrangement joins TRBV7-6 to TRBJ1-2; D is ambiguous. V shed 4 bases and J shed 8 bases, with 11 bases lying between them. Germline V gene data show CDR1 as SGHVS and CDR2 as FNYEAQ. This CDR3 is built from 12 residues. CDR3 in DNA: TGTGCCAGCAGCTCTGATACTCGGGGCTACACCTTC. It yields the protein CASSSDTRGYTF. Full variable domain (rest looked up from reference TRBV7-6 and TRBJ1-2): GAGVSQSPRYKVTKRGQDVALRCDPISGHVSLYWYRQALGQGPEFLTYFNYEAQQDKSGLPNDRFSAERPEGSISTLTIQRTEQRDSAMYRCASSSDTRGYTFGSGTRLTVV.

Details on this clone: A read error may produce the germline difference seen at one junction end. The chain's CDR3 is CASSSQAGGTYNGQFF. The CDR3 region has the DNA TGTGCCAGCAGCTCGCAAGCGGGGGGGACTTACAATGGGCAGTTCTTC. The chain joins TRBV7-2 to TRBJ2-1, with TRBD2 matching 10 bases. CDR3 length equals 16 residues. In germline, CDR1 is SGHTA, CDR2 FQGNSA.

The chain is built from TRBV19 and TRBJ1-5; D not resolved. The CDR3 totals 15 residues. V gave up 3 bases and J gave up 7 bases, with 16 bases separating them. Per the germline V gene, CDR1 is LNHDA and CDR2 is SQIVND (reference sequence). The DNA of the CDR3 is TGTGCCAGTAGTATCCCGTCGGGAAGGAAGCAGCCCCAGCATTTT. This encodes CASSIPSGRKQPQHF.

This rearrangement joins TRBV6-1 to TRBJ1-5; the D is unclear. The CDR3 covers 15 residues. CDR1 is MNHNS and CDR2 is SASEGT in the germline V gene. The V end lost 4 bases, the J end lost 2 bases, and 12 bases lay between the germline ends. The DNA of the CDR3 is TGTGCCAGCAGTGCGGGCGTGGCGGGCAATCAGCCCCAGCATTTT. It specifies CASSAGVAGNQPQHF.

Only one count was recorded for this clone. This chain joins TRBV6-1 and TRBJ2-1; D may be TRBD1 (5 bases). CDR3 size: 15 residues. V lost 2 bases and J 1 base, leaving 9 bases between the germline ends. Per the germline V gene, CDR1 is MNHNS and CDR2 is SASEGT. The DNA for the CDR3 is TGTGCCAGCAGTGAACAGGGCGAGTCCTACAATGAGCAGTTCTTC. Its translation is CASSEQGESYNEQFF.

The CDR3 bases are TGTGCCAGCGACCGGGACACTGCGAACACCGGGGAGCTGTTTTTT. Its protein product is CASDRDTANTGELFF. The chain recombines TRBV6-6 with TRBJ2-2; TRBD1 is a possible D gene (6 bases). Germline CDR1 is MNHNY and CDR2 is SVGAGI (reference sequence). V gave up 8 bases and J gave up 0 bases, with 13 bases separating them. The CDR3 loop spans 15 amino acids.

This chain joins TRBV4-1 and TRBJ1-6; 7 bases line up with TRBD1. There are 15 residues in the CDR3. Germline V gene lookup returns CDR1 MGHRA and CDR2 YSYEKL. V dropped 4 bases and J dropped 7; count of bases not matched to a gene: 7. The CDR3 here is CASSLTGDGNSPLHF. The CDR3 nucleotides read TGCGCCAGCAGCCTTACAGGGGACGGGAATTCACCCCTCCACTTT.

The V and J genes are TRBV5-1 and TRBJ2-1; 9 bases agree with TRBD1. The CDR3 contains 16 residues. V lost 4 bases to trimming and J lost 8 bases; unmatched junction nucleotides: 13. Germline CDR1 SGHRS, CDR2 YFSETQ. CDR3 nucleotides: TGCGCCAGCAGCCCCATAACAGGGGGCGCAAGCGATGAGCAGTTCTTC. Its translation: CASSPITGGASDEQFF. Full variable domain (rest looked up from reference TRBV5-1 and TRBJ2-1): KAGVTQTPRYLIKTRGQQVTLSCSPISGHRSVSWYQQTPGQGLQFLFEYFSETQRNKGNFPGRFSGRQFSNSRSEMNVSTLELGDSALYLCASSPITGGASDEQFFGPGTRLTVL.

This clone is labeled as large (0.1 to 1%). This sequence joins TRBV7-5 and TRBJ1-1; whether TRBD1, the table's D call, matches the DNA was not checked. TRBV7-5 is given as a pseudogene. The CDR3 has 19 residues. The CDR3 region has the DNA TGTGCCAGAAAGCCCGCTCGAAGGGGAAACCCTTACATGAACACTGAAGCTTTCTTT. This encodes CARKPARRGNPYMNTEAFF.

The V call is TRBV19, the J call TRBJ1-4; TRBD1 matches at 7 bases. From germline, CDR1 is LNHDA and CDR2 SQIVND (reference sequence). The CDR3 totals 13 residues. Trimming at V came to 7 bases and at J to 8 bases, leaving 7 bases not matched to a gene. The CDR3, as DNA: TGTGCCAGTACTAGGGGGCGCGACGAAAAACTGTTTTTT. Translated: CASTRGRDEKLFF.

This clone has just a few counts. The chain is built from TRBV6-1 and TRBJ1-4; D is unresolved. Trimming cost V 1 base and J 7 bases, with 10 bases left between them. CDR1 is MNHNS and CDR2 is SASEGT in the germline V gene. There are 14 residues in the CDR3. CDR3 coding DNA: TGTGCCAGCAGTGAAGATCCCGAAGGTGAAAAACTGTTTTTT. This encodes CASSEDPEGEKLFF.

J is TRBJ1-2 and V is TRBV19; D not resolved. The CDR3 is 13 amino acids. Germline CDR1 reads LNHDA; CDR2 reads SQIVND (reference sequence). The V gene lost 6 bases and the J gene lost 4 bases, with 12 bases spanning the gap. The DNA for the CDR3 is TGTGCCAGTAGCCTCAGGAGTTTCTATGGCTACACCTTC. Amino acid sequence: CASSLRSFYGYTF.

The V and J genes are TRBV25-1 and TRBJ2-5; D gene uncertain. Trimming stripped 5 bases from V and 5 bases from J, with 12 bases between. The CDR3 totals 13 residues. The germline CDR1 and CDR2 sequences are MGHDK and SYGVNS. CDR3 residues: CASSFGLAETQYF. As DNA, the CDR3 is TGTGCCAGCAGTTTTGGCCTCGCGGAGACCCAGTACTTC.

The chain links TRBV25-1 to TRBJ1-2, with TRBD1 matching 8 bases. V dropped 8 bases and J dropped 6; count of bases not matched to a gene: 5. This CDR3 contains 12 residues. Per germline, CDR1 MGHDK and CDR2 SYGVNS. CDR3 bases: TGTGCCAGCGCTACAGGGGGAGATGGCTACACCTTC. Residues: CASATGGDGYTF.

This CDR3 is CASSRLVQGPGYTF. CDR3 coding DNA: TGTGCCAGCAGCCGATTAGTACAGGGTCCAGGCTACACCTTC. The chain links TRBV6-5 to TRBJ1-2, with a tentative D call TRBD1 (6 bases). Trimming shortened V by 6 bases and J by 8 bases, and 19 bases separated the two germline ends. This CDR3 region has 14 residues. CDR1 is MNHEY and CDR2 is SVGAGI in the germline V gene.

CDR3 sequence (DNA): TGTGCCAGCAGTTGGGATACAGGGACTGAAGCTTTCTTT. It specifies CASSWDTGTEAFF. This rearrangement joins TRBV27 to TRBJ1-1, with D perhaps TRBD1 (6 bases). Trimming pared 4 bases from V and 5 bases from J, leaving 11 bases between. From germline, CDR1 is MNHEY and CDR2 SMNVEV (reference sequence). The CDR3 has 13 residues.

The genes are TRBV28 and TRBJ2-4; TRBD2 agrees at 12 bases. The V gene end was trimmed by 4 bases and the J gene end by 5 bases; junction bases not matched to a gene: 6. CDR3 length equals 16 residues. CDR1 is MDHEN and CDR2 is SYDVKM in the germline V gene. CDR3 DNA sequence: TGTGCCAGCAGTTCGTTGACTAGCGGGGGAGAAAACATTCAGTACTTC. The encoded protein is CASSSLTSGGENIQYF.

The rearrangement joins TRBV19 to TRBJ2-3; a weak D match, TRBD2 (5 bases). The CDR3 is 19 residues long. The germline gives CDR1 LNHDA, CDR2 SQIVND (reference sequence). Trimming left V 1 base short and J 0 bases short, with 20 bases between. The CDR3 spells CASSIGGLFRSTSTDTQYF. The CDR3 region has the DNA TGTGCCAGTAGTATAGGAGGGCTATTTCGTTCCACTAGCACAGATACGCAGTATTTT.